This T cell receptor (beta chain) originates from a study of T-cell memory formation after mild COVID-19. The CDR3 is made up of 14 amino acids. The germline V gene encodes CDR1 LNHNV and CDR2 YYDKDF (reference sequence). V gave up 5 bases and J gave up 1 base; unmatched junction bases: 4. Constant-segment-primed 5'RACE gave TCR alpha and TCR beta cDNA libraries with sample barcodes and UMIs. MiXCR, run by TCRdb on the 5' RACE reads, gives a single entry per CDR3 protein. The sample shows 540,000 or so distinct CDR3 sequences, just over 20% of them seen only once. The chain combines TRBV15 with TRBJ2-7, with 8 bases aligning to TRBD1. The TCR comes from an adult woman who had mild COVID-19 (a few samples of this study predate the infection). Cell type and time point are not known. The sequenced sample consisted of PBMCs or a T cell subset sorted from them (not recorded which). CDR3 protein: CATSPRTGSYEQYF. The DNA for the CDR3 is TGTGCCACCAGCCCCCGGACAGGGTCCTACGAGCAGTACTTC.